One sample yielded the 10 T cell receptor beta chains listed below, sequenced in a study of human T cells and chemical hapten exposure. TCRdb ran MiXCR on the RACE reads and lists one entry per CDR3 protein. The sample carries 350,000 to 400,000 distinct CDR3 sequences, nearly 6.5% recorded once. Time point meaning: patch test 2, 6 weeks after DPC sensitization. Noted treatment: therapeutic diphenylcyclopropenone sensitization with weekly scalp DPC. Sequenced here: whole blood, sampled in connection with sensitization to the hapten diphenylcyclopropenone (DPC). These receptors originate from a woman in her late teens or twenties with alopecia areata. Some clones in this sample may be carry-over from other donors' samples.

This clonotype has only a few counts. The rearrangement links TRBV5-6 to TRBJ2-7; 8 bases fit TRBD1. Looked up from germline, CDR1 is SGHDT and CDR2 is YYEEEE. The CDR3 runs to 15 residues. The junction had 10 bases not matched to a gene; V was cut back by 2 bases and J by 6 bases. The CDR3: CASSFSGGPSVEQYF. As DNA, the CDR3 is TGTGCCAGCAGCTTCTCAGGGGGCCCCTCGGTCGAGCAGTACTTC.

The V call is TRBV7-8, the J call TRBJ2-4; 12 bases are a match to TRBD1. V dropped 5 bases and J dropped 9; count of bases not matched to a gene: 5. In germline, CDR1 is SGHVS, CDR2 FQNEAQ. The CDR3 extends over 14 amino acids. CDR3 sequence reads: CASSGGQGAGIQYF. DNA for the CDR3: TGTGCCAGCAGCGGGGGACAGGGGGCCGGCATTCAGTACTTC.

The sample holds a few counts of this clonotype. The chain combines TRBV4-1 with TRBJ2-2, with 15 bases identical to TRBD2. The trim removed 4 bases at V and 6 bases at J, leaving 3 bases unmatched. The CDR3 spans 16 residues. Germline V gene sequence: CDR1 MGHRA, CDR2 YSYEKL. The CDR3 loop is CASSPGLAGGAGELFF. The CDR3 nucleotides are TGCGCCAGCAGCCCCGGACTAGCGGGAGGGGCCGGGGAGCTGTTTTTT.

V gene TRBV9 combines with J gene TRBJ1-6; D gene ambiguous. The CDR3 length is 15 residues. From germline, CDR1 is SGDLS and CDR2 YYNGEE. The V gene lost 4 bases and the J gene lost 0 bases, with 8 bases spanning the gap. In DNA, the CDR3 is TGTGCCAGCAGCTCAATGAGCTCCTATAATTCACCCCTCCACTTT. Residues: CASSSMSSYNSPLHF.

This clonotype came up a few times. The V call is TRBV9, the J call TRBJ1-2; D unresolved. The CDR3 has 14 amino acids. In germline, CDR1 is SGDLS, CDR2 YYNGEE. The ends were cut back, 4 bases at V and 3 bases at J, with 13 bases in the middle. Here the CDR3 DNA reads TGTGCCAGCAGCCCCGGACCGGAGGACTATGGCTACACCTTC. Translated: CASSPGPEDYGYTF.

The V gene is TRBV7-2, the J gene TRBJ1-2; 9 positions match TRBD1. Losses at the gene ends were 4 bases for V and 4 bases for J; bases not matched to a gene: 4. The germline CDR1 and CDR2 sequences are SGHTA and FQGNSA. The CDR3 runs 14 residues. Written as DNA, the CDR3 is TGTGCCAGCAGCTCACTGGACAGGGGCTATGGCTACACCTTC. Translated, it gives CASSSLDRGYGYTF.

The CDR3 here is CASSVDPGSYGYTF. The CDR3 bases are TGTGCCAGCAGCGTAGATCCTGGGAGCTATGGCTACACCTTC. The chain couples TRBV9 to TRBJ1-2, with D unresolved. This CDR3 is 14 amino acids long. V dropped 0 bases and J dropped 4 bases, with 10 bases sitting between them. Germline V gene lookup returns CDR1 SGDLS and CDR2 YYNGEE.

This clonotype was observed at least ten times. J is TRBJ1-1 and V is TRBV5-1; D may be TRBD1 (5 bases). The CDR3 covers 14 residues. Germline-derived CDR1 and CDR2 are SGHRS and YFSETQ. V dropped 2 bases and J dropped 7 bases, with 15 bases sitting between them. This CDR3 is CASSLMTVPGEAFF. CDR3 DNA: TGCGCCAGCAGCTTAATGACAGTTCCCGGTGAAGCTTTCTTT.

The chain links TRBV13 to TRBJ1-2; the match to TRBD1 covers 7 bases. With 1 base clipped from V and 4 bases from J, the junction kept 9 bases outside the gene matches. Germline loops: CDR1 PRHDT, CDR2 FYEKMQ (reference sequence). This CDR3 comprises 16 residues. This CDR3 is CASSLDPRTGRYGYTF. The CDR3 DNA reads as TGTGCCAGCAGCTTAGATCCAAGGACAGGACGCTATGGCTACACCTTC.

This clonotype was counted a few times. The CDR3 sequence is CASSPLAGGRKNTQYF. Here the CDR3 DNA reads TGTGCCAGCAGCCCCCTAGCGGGGGGCCGAAAGAATACGCAGTATTTT. The chain combines TRBV7-2 with TRBJ2-3; TRBD2 matches 11 bases. V was clipped by 5 bases and J by 7 bases; unmatched bases: 11. Per the germline V gene, CDR1 is SGHTA and CDR2 is FQGNSA. This CDR3 comprises 16 residues.